This is a list of T cell receptor beta chains from one sample in a study of T cell responses to AZD1222 COVID-19 vaccine. The table came from immunoSEQ multiplex PCR; TCRdb's copy has only in-frame clones and leaves some out. This table holds fewer than 200,000 clones, around 89% found once. The source material was peripheral blood, sampled on day 0 of AZD1222 vaccination. The receptors derive from an adult in good health. Both conserved end residues are part of each CDR3.

v_call	j_call	cdr3_aa
TRBV3-1/TRBV3-2	TRBJ2-1	CASSPGGTSYNEQFF
TRBV20-1	TRBJ1-5	CSARGGQPQHF
TRBV6-5	TRBJ1-6	CASSYGRRVNSPLHF
TRBV2	TRBJ1-4	CAITPGDNEKLFF
TRBV5-8	TRBJ2-5	CASSGDVGAGQETQYF
TRBV28	TRBJ1-5	CASRTDRGTYSNQPQHF
TRBV5-1	TRBJ2-3	CASSLVKWEDTQYF
TRBV7-3	TRBJ1-5	CASSLRGQSEPQHF
TRBV11-1	TRBJ1-3	CASSPLDRGGNTIYF
TRBV7-2	TRBJ1-1	CASSLVAGAQTEAFF
TRBV7-9	TRBJ2-7	CASSSGALDRKPYEQYF
TRBV18	TRBJ2-7	CASSPPKDRSTYEQYF
TRBV6-5	TRBJ1-4	CASSPGGRANEKLFF
TRBV2	TRBJ2-7	CASGKDEQYF
TRBV19	TRBJ1-5	CASSIGYVRGRDSNQPQHF
TRBV28	TRBJ1-2	CASRTRDRGYGYTF
TRBV6-2/TRBV6-3	TRBJ2-7	CASSYSGQGNQQYF
TRBV6-2/TRBV6-3	TRBJ1-1	CASSDRPLNTEAFF
TRBV11-2	TRBJ2-7	CASSSIFGNAYEQYF
TRBV5-4	TRBJ1-3	CASSFEGRGNTIYF
TRBV10-3	TRBJ1-6	CAIRGGETPLHF
TRBV7-3	TRBJ1-6	CASSLRQGNNSPLHF
TRBV29-1	TRBJ2-7	CSVATTGSYEQYF
TRBV7-9	TRBJ2-2	CASSLPAGANTGELFF
TRBV7-9	TRBJ2-2	CASSIRDAGELFF
TRBV19	TRBJ2-1	CASSLLDRQFF
TRBV9	TRBJ1-1	CASSASSNTEAFF
TRBV5-1	TRBJ2-5	CASSLVTSGSGETQYF
TRBV4-1	TRBJ2-7	CASSQAENYEQYF
TRBV5-1	TRBJ2-7	CASSTQAKEGEQYF
TRBV4-1	TRBJ1-2	CASSQDSSGRNYGYTF
TRBV6-2/TRBV6-3	TRBJ1-2	CASSYSSTGGAYGYTF
TRBV19	TRBJ1-4	CASSWDIGNEKLFF
TRBV19	TRBJ2-1	CATAGTSGIRNEQFF
TRBV2	TRBJ2-2	CASSLNRGYTGELFF
TRBV10-1	TRBJ2-2	CASSESPSYPLSGELFF
TRBV3-1/TRBV3-2	TRBJ1-6	CASSIRGRGNSPLHF
TRBV29-1	TRBJ1-1	CSVGGRDTEAFF
TRBV7-2	TRBJ2-5	CASSFDRSVLGETQYF
TRBV5-1	TRBJ1-4	CASSQNSFVEKLFF
TRBV10-3	TRBJ2-1	CAIKYSIVYNEQFF
TRBV30	TRBJ1-3	CAWDRGRGMNTIYF
TRBV10-2	TRBJ2-3	CASSQGTSGGQYF
TRBV10-2	TRBJ2-7	CATRRAPGYEQYF
TRBV6-5	TRBJ1-2	CASSYSGEGYGYTF
TRBV5-4	TRBJ1-1	CASSRTLAGTGDLKGPEAFF
TRBV27	TRBJ1-1	CASSLLDRRGTEAFF
TRBV24-1	TRBJ1-6	CATSRGPNNSPLHF
TRBV7-3	TRBJ2-3	CASSSGLSTDTQYF
TRBV7-2	TRBJ1-4	CASSLAGARGLFF
TRBV28	TRBJ1-6	CASSVQGDSPLHF
TRBV18	TRBJ1-1	CASSPAGRGEAFF